The 19 T cell receptor beta chains below all came from one sample that was sequenced in a study of blood T cell repertoires in COVID-19 (dated by TCRdb to between 2020 and 2021). The receptor library was made with the immunoSEQ multiplex PCR assay. As stored in TCRdb, this immuneACCESS dataset retains in-frame rearrangements with V and J assigned. A fraction of the clones does not appear; measured against another copy, unresolved V genes explain less than half of the discrepancy, and the remainder lacks a known reason. The sample contains roughly 300,000 clones, about nine tenths of them found a single time. The ten biggest clones cover less than 2% of the sample. The sample comprised peripheral blood. The receptor source for this set is a woman aged 25 to 39 with COVID-19, enrolled during active disease.

This chain joins TRBV5-1 and TRBJ2-6; 7 bases are shared with TRBD1. V lost 0 bases, J lost 4 bases, and 1 base stayed unmatched. The germline V gene has CDR1 SGHRS and CDR2 YFSETQ. CDR3 length: 15 amino acids. Here the CDR3 DNA reads TGCGCCAGCAGCTTGGAGGGGGCCGGGGCCAACGTCCTGACTTTC. It is translated as CASSLEGAGANVLTF.

This chain links TRBV6-2 or TRBV6-3 with TRBJ2-1; 10 nucleotides agree with TRBD2. CDR3 size: 14 residues. Germline loops: CDR1 MNHEY, CDR2 SVGEGT. The junction had 4 bases not matched to a gene; V was cut back by 4 bases and J by 7 bases. The CDR3 DNA sequence: TGTGCCAGCAGTTTAGCGGGGGGATTGAATGAGCAGTTCTTC. Protein product: CASSLAGGLNEQFF.

V is TRBV19 and J is TRBJ1-2, with a tentative D call TRBD1 (6 bases). The germline V gene encodes CDR1 LNHDA and CDR2 SQIVND (reference sequence). Trimming removed 5 bases at V and 3 bases at J, with 7 bases between. CDR3 length: 12 amino acids. The CDR3 coding sequence is TGTGCCAGTAGTTGGACAGACTATGGCTACACCTTC. It yields the protein CASSWTDYGYTF.

This rearrangement joins TRBV15 to TRBJ1-5; D gene ambiguous. The CDR3 sequence is 13 residues long. Germline V lookup: CDR1 LNHNV, CDR2 YYDKDF (reference sequence). Trimming left V 3 bases short and J 6 bases short, with 9 bases between. CDR3 in DNA: TGTGCCACCAGCAGCGGGAGGCGTCAGCCCCAGCATTTT. Encoded protein: CATSSGRRQPQHF.

The chain is built from TRBV5-5 and TRBJ1-2; a weak D match, TRBD1 (5 bases). The V gene's germline CDR1 is SGHKS and CDR2 YYEKEE (reference sequence). V was cut by 0 bases and J by 5 bases, with 8 bases left in between. The CDR3 is 13 amino acids. CDR3 sequence: CASSLGGRYGYTF. The CDR3 bases are TGTGCCAGCAGCTTGGGGGGGAGGTATGGCTACACCTTC. The full variable domain, completed using reference TRBV5-5 and TRBJ1-2, is DAGVTQSPTHLIKTRGQQVTLRCSPISGHKSVSWYQQVLGQGPQFIFQYYEKEERGRGNFPDRFSARQFPNYSSELNVNALLLGDSALYLCASSLGGRYGYTFGSGTRLTVV.

The chain recombines TRBV3-1 (or the pseudogene TRBV3-2) with TRBJ2-5; 10 bases line up with TRBD2. V lost 5 bases to trimming and J lost 13 bases; unmatched junction nucleotides: 13. Germline V CDR1 and CDR2: LGHDT, YNNKEL (reference sequence). This CDR3 has 14 residues. CDR3 nucleotide sequence: TGTGCCAGCAGCTCGCTAGCGGGGGCCCAGGCATTGTACTTC. Translated: CASSSLAGAQALYF.

This chain connects TRBV5-8 to TRBJ2-5; TRBD2 aligns across 13 bases. CDR3 length equals 13 residues. Losses at the gene ends were 5 bases for V and 9 bases for J; bases not matched to a gene: 4. The germline gives CDR1 SGHTS, CDR2 YDEGEE. CDR3 in DNA: TGTGCCAGCAGACCCGGACTAGCGGGGGCCCAGTACTTC. Translating gives CASRPGLAGAQYF.

The chain links TRBV11-2 to TRBJ1-3; TRBD1 aligns across 9 bases. V trimming: 5 bases; J trimming: 4 bases; junction bases outside the gene matches: 6. The CDR3 sequence is 15 residues long. The germline V gene encodes CDR1 SGHAT and CDR2 FQNNGV. CDR3 loop: CASSLTGGDGNTIYF. CDR3 in DNA: TGTGCCAGCAGCCTTACAGGGGGCGACGGAAACACCATATATTTT.

V and J are TRBV5-5 and TRBJ1-2; no clear D gene. Trimming removed 0 bases at V and 2 bases at J, with 14 bases between. This CDR3 contains 16 residues. CDR1 and CDR2 (germline): SGHKS, YYEKEE (reference sequence). The CDR3 loop is CASSLGPSHMNYGYTF. In DNA, the CDR3 is TGTGCCAGCAGCTTGGGCCCCTCACATATGAACTATGGCTACACCTTC.

The chain employs TRBV24-1 and TRBJ1-4; 12 nucleotides agree with TRBD1. The CDR3 contains 19 residues. Germline V lookup: CDR1 KGHDR, CDR2 SFDVKD. Unmatched junction bases numbered 18, after V lost 12 bases and J lost 2 bases. Here the CDR3 DNA reads TGTGCCCACAGCCCCCGGGACAGGGGGCAAAAAAGGACTAATGAAAAACTGTTTTTT. Amino acids: CAHSPRDRGQKRTNEKLFF.

The V call is TRBV6-4, the J call TRBJ2-2, with TRBD1 as a possible D gene (6 bases). CDR3 length: 15 amino acids. Trimming took off 6 bases at V and 5 bases at J, with 16 bases between the two ends. Germline CDR1 MRHNA, CDR2 SNTAGT. The CDR3 DNA sequence: TGTGCCAGCAGCCCAAAGGGGGACGGAACCGGGGAGCTGTTTTTT. Amino acids: CASSPKGDGTGELFF.

The chain is built from TRBV7-9 and TRBJ2-3; TRBD2 matches at 9 bases. V dropped 4 bases and J dropped 5; count of bases not matched to a gene: 10. Germline V lookup: CDR1 SEHNR, CDR2 FQNEAQ (reference sequence). This CDR3 comprises 16 residues. CDR3 sequence reads: CASSSLRRGGLDTQYF. In nucleotides, the CDR3 is TGTGCCAGCAGCTCCCTCCGGCGGGGGGGGTTAGATACGCAGTATTTT.

The chain combines TRBV29-1 with TRBJ1-2; D is ambiguous. Germline CDR1 SQVTM, CDR2 ANQGSEA. The CDR3 covers 13 residues. The ends were cut back, 1 base at V and 5 bases at J, with 11 bases in the middle. The CDR3 region is CSVEVLGGYGYTF. The CDR3 bases are TGCAGCGTTGAAGTGCTGGGCGGGTATGGCTACACCTTC.

The chain employs TRBV5-8 and TRBJ1-6; D remains unclear. The CDR3 runs to 11 residues. Germline CDR1 and CDR2: SGHTS and YDEGEE. Deletions cut 0 bases from V and 13 bases from J, with 5 bases between. CDR3 coding DNA: TGTGCCAGCAGCTTGGGAGGGCCCCTCCACTTT. This encodes CASSLGGPLHF.

Written as DNA, the CDR3 is TGTGCCAGCAGTTCTAGTACCCTCCACCCCCAGCATTTT. Translating it yields CASSSSTLHPQHF. The chain has TRBV6-5 and TRBJ1-5; no clear D gene. Trimming shortened V by 4 bases and J by 10 bases, and 14 bases separated the two germline ends. CDR3 size: 13 residues. Germline CDR1 MNHEY, CDR2 SVGAGI.

This chain links TRBV2 with TRBJ2-2, with D possibly matching TRBD2 (5 bases). Trimming stripped 5 bases from V and 3 bases from J, with 10 bases between. The CDR3 length is 14 residues. Germline V gives CDR1 SNHLY, CDR2 FYNNEI. This CDR3 reads CASSRGSDTGELFF. CDR3 DNA: TGTGCCAGCAGTCGGGGAAGCGACACCGGGGAGCTGTTTTTT.

The chain links TRBV7-2 to TRBJ1-2; D possibly corresponds to TRBD1 (6 bases). Germline loops: CDR1 SGHTA, CDR2 FQGNSA. Deletions cut 5 bases from V and 5 bases from J, with 15 bases between. CDR3 length: 14 residues. CDR3 DNA: TGTGCCAGCAGCCCGGGACAATACGCGTATGGCTACACCTTC. It is translated as CASSPGQYAYGYTF.

This chain joins TRBV19 and TRBJ1-5; D remains unclear. The germline V gene has CDR1 LNHDA and CDR2 SQIVND (reference sequence). Trimming took off 4 bases at V and 0 bases at J, with 16 bases between the two ends. There are 17 residues in the CDR3. CDR3 sequence reads: CASSNFPGRYSNQPQHF. CDR3 coding DNA: TGTGCCAGTAGTAATTTCCCCGGTCGCTATAGCAATCAGCCCCAGCATTTT.

CDR3 nucleotide sequence: TGTGCCAGCAGTTTTCAGGACAGGGTCCTCTCCTACGAGCAGTACGTC. Translation gives CASSFQDRVLSYEQYV. This chain links TRBV2 with TRBJ2-7; 8 nucleotides line up with TRBD1. The junction had 9 bases not matched to a gene; V was cut back by 5 bases and J by 0 bases. This CDR3 is built from 16 residues. CDR1 SNHLY and CDR2 FYNNEI come from the germline V gene.